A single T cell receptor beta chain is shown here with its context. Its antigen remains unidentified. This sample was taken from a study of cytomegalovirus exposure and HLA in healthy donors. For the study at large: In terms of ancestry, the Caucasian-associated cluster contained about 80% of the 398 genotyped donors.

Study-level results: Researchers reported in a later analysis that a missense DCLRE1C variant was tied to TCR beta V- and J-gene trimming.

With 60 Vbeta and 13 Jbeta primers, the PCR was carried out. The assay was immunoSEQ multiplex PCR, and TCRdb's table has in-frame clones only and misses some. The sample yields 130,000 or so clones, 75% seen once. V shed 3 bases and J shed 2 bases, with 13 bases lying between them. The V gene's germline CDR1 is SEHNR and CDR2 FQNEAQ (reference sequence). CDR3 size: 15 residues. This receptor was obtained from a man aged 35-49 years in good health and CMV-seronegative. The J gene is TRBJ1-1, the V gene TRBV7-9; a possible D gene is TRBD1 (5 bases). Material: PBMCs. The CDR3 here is CASSFFTGGNTEAFF. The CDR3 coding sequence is TGTGCCAGCAGCTTTTTCACGGGGGGAAACACTGAAGCTTTCTTT.